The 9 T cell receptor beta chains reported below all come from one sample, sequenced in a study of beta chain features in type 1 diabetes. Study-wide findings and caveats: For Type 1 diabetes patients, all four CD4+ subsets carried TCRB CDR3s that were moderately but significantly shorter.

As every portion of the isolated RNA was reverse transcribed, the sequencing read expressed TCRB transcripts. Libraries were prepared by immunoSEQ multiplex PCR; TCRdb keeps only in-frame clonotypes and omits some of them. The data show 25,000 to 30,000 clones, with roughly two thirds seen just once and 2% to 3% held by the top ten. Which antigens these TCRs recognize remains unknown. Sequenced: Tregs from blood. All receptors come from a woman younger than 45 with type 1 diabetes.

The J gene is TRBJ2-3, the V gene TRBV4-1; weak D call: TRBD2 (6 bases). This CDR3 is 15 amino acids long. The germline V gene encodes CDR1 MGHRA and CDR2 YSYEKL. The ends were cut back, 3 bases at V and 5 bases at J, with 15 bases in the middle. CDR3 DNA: TGCGCCAGCAGCCATGCTGCTGGGAGGCGAGATACGCAGTATTTT. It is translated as CASSHAAGRRDTQYF.

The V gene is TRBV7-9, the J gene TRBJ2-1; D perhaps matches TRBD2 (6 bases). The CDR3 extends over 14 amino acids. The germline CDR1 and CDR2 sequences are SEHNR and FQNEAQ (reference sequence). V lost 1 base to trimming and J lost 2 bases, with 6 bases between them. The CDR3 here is CASSLGGTYNEQFF. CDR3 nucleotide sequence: TGTGCCAGCAGCTTAGGCGGGACCTACAATGAGCAGTTCTTC. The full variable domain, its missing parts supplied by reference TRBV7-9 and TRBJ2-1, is DTGVSQNPRHKITKRGQNVTFRCDPISEHNRLYWYRQTLGQGPEFLTYFQNEAQLEKSRLLSDRFSAERPKGSFSTLEIQRTEQGDSAMYLCASSLGGTYNEQFFGPGTRLTVL.

The CDR3 region is CASSFSSGTLDTQYF. The DNA for the CDR3 is TGTGCCAGCAGCTTCTCTAGCGGGACTTTAGATACGCAGTATTTT. The rearrangement links TRBV7-9 to TRBJ2-3, with TRBD2 identical over 9 bases. Germline V gene lookup returns CDR1 SEHNR and CDR2 FQNEAQ (reference sequence). V lost 3 bases and J lost 5; bases outside the gene matches: 6. This CDR3 has 15 residues.

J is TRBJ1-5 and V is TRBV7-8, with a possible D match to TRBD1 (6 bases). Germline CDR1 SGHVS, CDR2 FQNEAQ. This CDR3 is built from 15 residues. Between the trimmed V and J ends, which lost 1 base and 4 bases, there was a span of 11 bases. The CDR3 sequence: CASSLVGGRNQPQHF. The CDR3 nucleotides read TGTGCCAGCAGCTTAGTAGGGGGAAGGAATCAGCCCCAGCATTTT.

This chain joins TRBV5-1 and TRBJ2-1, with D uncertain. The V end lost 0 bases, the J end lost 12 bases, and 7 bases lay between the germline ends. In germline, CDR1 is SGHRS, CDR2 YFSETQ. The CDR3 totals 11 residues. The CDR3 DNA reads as TGCGCCAGCAGCTTGGGAGGTCTGCAGTTCTTC. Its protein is CASSLGGLQFF.

The CDR3 coding sequence is TGTGCCAGCAGCTTCCGGTGGCTAGCGGGGCTCTCCTACGAGCAGTACTTC. It codes for CASSFRWLAGLSYEQYF. The chain recombines TRBV7-2 with TRBJ2-5, with 9 positions matching TRBD2. TRBJ2-7 matches the DNA end more closely, so the J call is doubtful. This CDR3 has 17 amino acids. Germline CDR1 is SGHTA and CDR2 is FQGNSA.

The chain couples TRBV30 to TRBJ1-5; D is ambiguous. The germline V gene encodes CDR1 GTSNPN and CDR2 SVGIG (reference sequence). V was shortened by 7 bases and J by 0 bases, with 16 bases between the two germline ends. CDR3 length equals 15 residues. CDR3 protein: CAYTRTGNSNQPQHF. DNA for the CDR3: TGTGCCTACACCCGGACGGGAAATAGCAATCAGCCCCAGCATTTT.

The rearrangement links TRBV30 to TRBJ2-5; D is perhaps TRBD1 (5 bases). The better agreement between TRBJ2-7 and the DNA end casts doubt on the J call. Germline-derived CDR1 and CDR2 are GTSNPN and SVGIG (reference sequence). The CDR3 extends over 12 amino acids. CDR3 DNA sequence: TGTGCCTGGACAAGGGGTCGCAACGAGCAGTACTTC. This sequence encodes CAWTRGRNEQYF.

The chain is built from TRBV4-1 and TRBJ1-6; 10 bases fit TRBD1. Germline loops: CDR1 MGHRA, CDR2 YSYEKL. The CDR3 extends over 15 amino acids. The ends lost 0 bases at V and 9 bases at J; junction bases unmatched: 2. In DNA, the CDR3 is TGCGCCAGCAGCCAAGAGGGACAGGGGACTTCACCCCTCCACTTT. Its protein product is CASSQEGQGTSPLHF.